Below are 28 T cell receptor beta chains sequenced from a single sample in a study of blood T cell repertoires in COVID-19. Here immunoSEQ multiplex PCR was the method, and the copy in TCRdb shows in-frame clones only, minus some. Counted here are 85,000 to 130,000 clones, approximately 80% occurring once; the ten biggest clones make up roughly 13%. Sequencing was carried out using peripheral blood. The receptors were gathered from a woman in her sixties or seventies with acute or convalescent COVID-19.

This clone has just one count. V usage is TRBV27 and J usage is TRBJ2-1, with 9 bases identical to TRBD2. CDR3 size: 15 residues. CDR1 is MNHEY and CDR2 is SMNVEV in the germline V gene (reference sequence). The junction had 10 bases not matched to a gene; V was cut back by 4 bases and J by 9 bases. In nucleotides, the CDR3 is TGTGCCAGCAGTTCGGCTAGCGGGGTTCCGGGTGAGCAGTTCTTC. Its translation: CASSSASGVPGEQFF.

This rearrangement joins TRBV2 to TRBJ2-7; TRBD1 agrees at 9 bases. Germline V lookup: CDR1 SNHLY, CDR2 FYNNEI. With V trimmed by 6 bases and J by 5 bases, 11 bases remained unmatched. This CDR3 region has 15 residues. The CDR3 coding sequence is TGTGCCAGCAGGGACCCCCGGGACAGGGCCAACGAGCAGTACTTC. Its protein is CASRDPRDRANEQYF.

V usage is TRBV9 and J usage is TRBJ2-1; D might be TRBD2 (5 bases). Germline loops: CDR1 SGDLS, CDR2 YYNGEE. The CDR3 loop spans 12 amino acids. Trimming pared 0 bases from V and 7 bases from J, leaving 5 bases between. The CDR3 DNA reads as TGTGCCAGCAGCGTAGGGGAGAATGAGCAGTTCTTC. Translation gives CASSVGENEQFF.

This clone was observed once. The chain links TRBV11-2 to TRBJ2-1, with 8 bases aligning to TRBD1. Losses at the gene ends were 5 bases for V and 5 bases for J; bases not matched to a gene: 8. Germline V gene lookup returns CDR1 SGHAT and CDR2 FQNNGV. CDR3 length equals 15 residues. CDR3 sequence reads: CASSLDRGVHNEQFF. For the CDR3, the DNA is TGTGCCAGCAGCCTTGACAGGGGAGTACACAATGAGCAGTTCTTC. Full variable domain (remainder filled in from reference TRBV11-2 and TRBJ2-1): EAGVAQSPRYKIIEKRQSVAFWCNPISGHATLYWYQQILGQGPKLLIQFQNNGVVDDSQLPKDRFSAERLKGVDSTLKIQPAKLEDSAVYLCASSLDRGVHNEQFFGPGTRLTVL.

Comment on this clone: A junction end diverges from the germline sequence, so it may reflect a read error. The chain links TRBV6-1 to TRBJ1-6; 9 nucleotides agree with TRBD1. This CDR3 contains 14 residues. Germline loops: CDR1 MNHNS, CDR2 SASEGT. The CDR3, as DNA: TGTGCCAGCAGGGAAGGACAGGGGAGGTCACCCCTCCACTTT. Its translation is CASREGQGRSPLHF.

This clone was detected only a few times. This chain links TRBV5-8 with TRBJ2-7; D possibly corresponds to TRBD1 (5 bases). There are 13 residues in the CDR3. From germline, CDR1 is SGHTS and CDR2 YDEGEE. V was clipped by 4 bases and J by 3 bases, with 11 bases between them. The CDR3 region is CASSPTGDYEQYF. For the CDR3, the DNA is TGTGCCAGCAGCCCAACAGGCGACTACGAGCAGTACTTC.

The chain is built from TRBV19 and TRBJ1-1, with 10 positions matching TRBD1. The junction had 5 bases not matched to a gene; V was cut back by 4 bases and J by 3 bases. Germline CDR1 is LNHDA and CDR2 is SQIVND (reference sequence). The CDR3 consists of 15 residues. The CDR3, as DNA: TGTGCCAGTAGTACTAGGGGACAGGGGTACACTGAAGCTTTCTTT. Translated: CASSTRGQGYTEAFF.

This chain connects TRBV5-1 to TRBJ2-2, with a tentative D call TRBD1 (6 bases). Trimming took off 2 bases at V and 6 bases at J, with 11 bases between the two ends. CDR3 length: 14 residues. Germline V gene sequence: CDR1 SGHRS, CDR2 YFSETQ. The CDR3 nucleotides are TGCGCCAGCAGCTTTCCCGAGGGGGCCGGGGAGCTGTTTTTT. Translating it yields CASSFPEGAGELFF.

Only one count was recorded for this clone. In DNA form, the CDR3 reads TGTGCCAGCAGCCGCAACAGGGAACACAATGAGCAGTTCTTC. Translated: CASSRNREHNEQFF. The chain links TRBV16 to TRBJ2-1; TRBD1 is a possible D gene (6 bases). Germline V lookup: CDR1 KGHSY, CDR2 FQNENV. Trimming left V 4 bases short and J 5 bases short, with 12 bases between. This CDR3 is built from 14 residues.

Here the CDR3 reads CASSGGQSMYVNTEAFF. Here the CDR3 DNA reads TGTGCCAGCAGTGGTGGACAGTCGATGTACGTGAACACTGAAGCTTTCTTT. The chain carries TRBV6-1 and TRBJ1-1; a weak D match, TRBD1 (6 bases). Per germline, CDR1 MNHNS and CDR2 SASEGT. The CDR3 is 17 residues long. V lost 4 bases to trimming and J lost 0 bases, with 18 bases between them.

The CDR3 is CASSVDSGAGETQYF. Written as DNA, the CDR3 is TGTGCCAGCAGCGTAGATTCAGGGGCGGGTGAGACCCAGTACTTC. V usage is TRBV9 and J usage is TRBJ2-5; TRBD1 is a possible D gene (6 bases). The CDR3 length is 15 residues. Trimming took 0 bases from V and 5 from J, leaving 14 bases between them. In germline, CDR1 is SGDLS, CDR2 YYNGEE.

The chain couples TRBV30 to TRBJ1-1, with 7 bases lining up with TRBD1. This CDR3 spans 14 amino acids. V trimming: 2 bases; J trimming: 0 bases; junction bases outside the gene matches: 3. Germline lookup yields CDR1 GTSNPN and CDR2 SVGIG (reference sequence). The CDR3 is CAWSPGTVNTEAFF. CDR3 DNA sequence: TGTGCCTGGAGTCCTGGGACAGTGAACACTGAAGCTTTCTTT. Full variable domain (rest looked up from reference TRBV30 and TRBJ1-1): SQTIHQWPATLVQPVGSPLSLECTVEGTSNPNLYWYRQAAGRGLQLLFYSVGIGQISSEVPQNLSASRPQDRQFILSSKKLLLSDSGFYLCAWSPGTVNTEAFFGQGTRLTVV.

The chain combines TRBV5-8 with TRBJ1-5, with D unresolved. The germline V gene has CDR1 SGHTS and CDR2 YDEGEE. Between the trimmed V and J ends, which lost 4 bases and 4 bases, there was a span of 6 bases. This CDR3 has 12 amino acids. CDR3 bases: TGTGCCAGCAGCCAACTAAATCAGCCCCAGCATTTT. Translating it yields CASSQLNQPQHF.

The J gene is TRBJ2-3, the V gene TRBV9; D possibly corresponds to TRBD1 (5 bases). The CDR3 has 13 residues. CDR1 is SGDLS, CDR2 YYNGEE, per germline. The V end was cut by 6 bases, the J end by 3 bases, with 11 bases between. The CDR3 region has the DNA TGTGCCAGCATGAAGGGGCCTACAGATACGCAGTATTTT. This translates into CASMKGPTDTQYF. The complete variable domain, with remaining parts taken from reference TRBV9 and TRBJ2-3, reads DSGVTQTPKHLITATGQRVTLRCSPRSGDLSVYWYQQSLDQGLQFLIQYYNGEERAKGNILERFSAQQFPDLHSELNLSSLELGDSALYFCASMKGPTDTQYFGPGTRLTVL.

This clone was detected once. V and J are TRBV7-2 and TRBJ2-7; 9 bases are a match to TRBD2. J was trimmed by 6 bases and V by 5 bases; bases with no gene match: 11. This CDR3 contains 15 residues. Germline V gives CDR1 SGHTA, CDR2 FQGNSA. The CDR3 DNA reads TGTGCCAGCAGCCCCCCTAGCGGGGACTATTTCGAGCAGTACTTC. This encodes CASSPPSGDYFEQYF.

The CDR3 loop reads CASELRRRSDTQYF. CDR3 bases: TGTGCCAGCGAGCTCAGGAGGCGTTCAGATACGCAGTATTTT. The chain joins TRBV2 to TRBJ2-3; D is perhaps TRBD2 (5 bases). V was cut by 8 bases and J by 4 bases, with 16 bases left in between. CDR1 and CDR2 from the germline V gene are SNHLY and FYNNEI. CDR3 size: 14 residues.

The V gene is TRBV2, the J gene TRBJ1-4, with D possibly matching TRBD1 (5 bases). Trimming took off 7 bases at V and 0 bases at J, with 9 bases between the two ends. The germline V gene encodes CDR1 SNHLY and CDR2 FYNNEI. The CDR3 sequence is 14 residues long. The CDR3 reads CASNGHSTNEKLFF. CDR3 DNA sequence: TGTGCCAGCAATGGACACTCAACTAATGAAAAACTGTTTTTT.

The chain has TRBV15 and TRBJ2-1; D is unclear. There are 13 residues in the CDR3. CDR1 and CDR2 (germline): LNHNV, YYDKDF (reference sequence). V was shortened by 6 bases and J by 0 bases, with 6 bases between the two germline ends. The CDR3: CATRLSSYNEQFF. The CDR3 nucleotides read TGTGCCACCAGGCTGAGCTCCTACAATGAGCAGTTCTTC.

The CDR3 sequence: CASSLYGHGRGRLYF. The CDR3 nucleotides read TGTGCCAGCAGTTTATACGGTCACGGCAGGGGGCGTTTGTACTTC. The rearrangement joins TRBV28 to TRBJ2-7, with 8 bases aligning to TRBD1. The V and J ends lost 1 base and 12 bases, in that order; junction bases with no gene match: 14. Germline CDR1 and CDR2: MDHEN and SYDVKM. The CDR3 covers 15 residues.

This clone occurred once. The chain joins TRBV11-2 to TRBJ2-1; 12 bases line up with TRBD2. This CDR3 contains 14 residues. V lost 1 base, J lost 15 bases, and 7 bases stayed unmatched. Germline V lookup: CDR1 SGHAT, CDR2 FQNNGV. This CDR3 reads CASSLATTSGRRFF. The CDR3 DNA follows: TGTGCCAGCAGCTTAGCGACCACTAGCGGGAGGCGGTTCTTC.

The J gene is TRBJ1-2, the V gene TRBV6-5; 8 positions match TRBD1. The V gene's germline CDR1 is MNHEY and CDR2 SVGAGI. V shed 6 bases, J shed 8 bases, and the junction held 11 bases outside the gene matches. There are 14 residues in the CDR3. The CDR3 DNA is TGTGCCAGCAGCCCCCAGGACAGGGTGGGAGGCTACACCTTC. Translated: CASSPQDRVGGYTF.

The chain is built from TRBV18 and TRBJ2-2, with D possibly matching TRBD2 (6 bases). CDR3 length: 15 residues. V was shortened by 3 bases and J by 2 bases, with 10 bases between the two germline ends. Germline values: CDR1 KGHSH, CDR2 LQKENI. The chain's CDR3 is CASSPYGTNTGELFF. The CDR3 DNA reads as TGTGCCAGCTCACCCTACGGGACTAACACCGGGGAGCTGTTTTTT.

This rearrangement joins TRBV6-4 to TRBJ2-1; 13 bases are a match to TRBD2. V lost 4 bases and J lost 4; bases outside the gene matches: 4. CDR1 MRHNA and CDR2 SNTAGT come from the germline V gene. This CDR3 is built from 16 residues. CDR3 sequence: CASSVETSGGYNEQFF. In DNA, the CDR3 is TGTGCCAGCAGTGTTGAGACTAGCGGGGGGTACAATGAGCAGTTCTTC.

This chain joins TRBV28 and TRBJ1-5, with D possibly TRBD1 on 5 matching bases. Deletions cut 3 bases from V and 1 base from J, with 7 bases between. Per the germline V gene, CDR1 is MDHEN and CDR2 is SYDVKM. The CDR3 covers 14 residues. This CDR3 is CASSFGGSNQPQHF. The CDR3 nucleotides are TGTGCCAGCAGTTTCGGGGGGAGCAATCAGCCCCAGCATTTT.

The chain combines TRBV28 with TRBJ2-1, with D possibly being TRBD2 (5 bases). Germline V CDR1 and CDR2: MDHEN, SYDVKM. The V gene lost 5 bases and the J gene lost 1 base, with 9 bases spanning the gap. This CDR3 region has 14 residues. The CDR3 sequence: CASSPGGSYNEQFF. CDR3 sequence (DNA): TGTGCCAGCAGTCCGGGCGGGTCCTACAATGAGCAGTTCTTC.

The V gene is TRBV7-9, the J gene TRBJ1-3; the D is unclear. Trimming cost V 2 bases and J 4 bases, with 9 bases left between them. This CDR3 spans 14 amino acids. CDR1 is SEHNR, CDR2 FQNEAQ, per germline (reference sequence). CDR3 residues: CASSLLYLGNTIYF. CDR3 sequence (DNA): TGTGCCAGCAGCTTATTGTATCTCGGAAACACCATATATTTT.

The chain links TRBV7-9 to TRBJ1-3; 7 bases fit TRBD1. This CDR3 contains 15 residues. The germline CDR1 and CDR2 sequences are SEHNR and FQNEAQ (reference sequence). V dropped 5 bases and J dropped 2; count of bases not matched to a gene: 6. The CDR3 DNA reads TGTGCCAGCAGCCCCCAGGGGACAGCTGGAAACACCATATATTTT. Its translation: CASSPQGTAGNTIYF.

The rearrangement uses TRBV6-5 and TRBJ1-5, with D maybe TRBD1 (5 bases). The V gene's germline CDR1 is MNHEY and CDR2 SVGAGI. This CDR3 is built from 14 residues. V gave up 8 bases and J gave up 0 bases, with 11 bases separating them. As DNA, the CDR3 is TGTGCCAGCGGGGGGATAAATAGCAATCAGCCCCAGCATTTT. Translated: CASGGINSNQPQHF.